This TCR beta chain stems from a study of beta chain features in type 1 diabetes (dated by TCRdb to between 2017 and 2018). Regarding the research as a whole: Mean age, gender distribution, total cell number and subset yield were not different between patients and healthy donors. A total of 90 million to 140 million sorted cells were examined across all samples, and RNA yield correlated strongly with the number of cells per subset. Naive and central memory subsets were obtained from all 30 or so donors, but regulatory and stem cell-like memory subsets were isolated from only 8 patients and roughly 8 healthy donors. The study compared TCRB repertoires of sorted circulating CD4+ T cell subsets between recently diagnosed type 1 diabetes patients and matched healthy donors.

The entire amount of isolated RNA was reverse transcribed using the High Capacity cDNA Reverse Transcription Kit, so the sequenced TCRB transcripts were expressed ones. Deep immunoSEQ sequencing was performed on naive, central memory and regulatory T cell samples, with an average of about 4 million total reads per sample. After sorted cells were lysed in RLT buffer, RNA was extracted with DNase-treated RNeasy Micro or Mini kits, with the choice depending on cell number. Each cell subset was processed separately to prevent cross-contamination, with patient and healthy donor samples processed together. Using the immunoSEQ multiplex PCR, TCRB sequences were amplified from cDNA into 87-bp fragments spanning the CDR3 region. Amplicons were sequenced on the Illumina HiSeq platform. In the authors' own workflow: PCR bias was computationally corrected using synthetic template baselines, reads within Hamming distance 2 were collapsed, and singletons that could not be merged were discarded. Reads were aligned to IMGT to assign V, D and J genes, CDR3 length, and insertions or deletions at six rearrangement sites. Within each subset, clonotype counts were normalized to sorted cell number, and only after that were true diversity and Gini coefficients computed with the tcR R package. The overlap coefficient, calculated on TCRB nucleotide sequences, was used to measure repertoire sharing. Out-of-frame TCRB sequences from naive cells were analyzed to stand in for the pre-selection repertoire. The table comes from immuneACCESS by way of TCRdb, which keeps in-frame sequences with V and J called. Part of the clones is missing from these tables; in studies checked, under half for an unresolved V gene and the rest for unknown reasons. V, J and clone size are those of that table, while D and trimming were read from the DNA. The sample yields around 240,000 clones; about 63% were counted once. Around 0.05% of the sample is taken by the ten largest.

Taken from cysteine to phenylalanine, the CDR3 has 15 residues. This entry keeps only the CDR3 DNA: 45 bases, framed from base 1. Trimmed from V: 4 bases; trimmed from J: 5 bases; junction bases lacking a gene match: 6. According to the germline V gene (reference sequence), CDR1 reads SEHNR and CDR2 reads FQNEAQ. Concerning this clone itself: Its antigen is unknown. Base qualities are not recorded, but no much larger clone differs from it by a single base.

Study-wide conclusions, independent of this receptor: Because the HLA sub-analyses included only small numbers of individuals, any influence of HLA type on TCRB rearrangement was left unresolved. At VDJ recombination sites, type 1 diabetes patients had fewer insertions and more deleted nucleotides, which implies abnormalities in thymic rearrangement. PCR might favor shorter templates, but patient and control samples were amplified and corrected together, so any skew would affect both groups equally. Because cDNA rather than genomic DNA was sequenced, highly expressing activated cells could have been over-represented, although no difference in activation and CD3 levels was found between groups. A moderate but significant shortening of TCRB CDR3 length was observed in type 1 diabetes patients in all four CD4+ subsets. Naive, central memory and regulatory TCRB repertoires appeared to be more alike among patients than among healthy donors.

A single peripheral blood draw of approximately 120 mL on average was collected from each donor into heparinised tubes. Using a panel that included CD45RO, CCR7, CD25, CD127, CD95 and CD27, naive, central memory, regulatory and stem cell-like memory CD4+ T cells were sorted on a BD FACSAria II. Purity was above 95% for every sorted population. PBMCs were isolated right away by Lymphoprep density gradient centrifugation and were stained directly, without culture. So that batch effects would be minimized, each experiment stained and sorted samples in pairs, pairing one healthy donor with one patient.

Sequencing was performed on naive CD4+ T cells from blood. Reading the label with the study, this specimen's cell subset or site is: true naive CD4+ T cells. The rearrangement joined TRBV7-9 to TRBJ1-5; 9 bases in the middle match TRBD1. The receptor was derived from a man between 25 and 39 years old in good health. The DNA sequence follows: TGTGCCAGCAGCTCGGGACAGGGAACGGATCAGCCCCAGCATTTT. Translated, this gives CASSSGQGTDQPQHF. With all but the CDR3 taken from the reference TRBV7-9 and TRBJ1-5 genes, the full variable domain is: DTGVSQNPRHKITKRGQNVTFRCDPISEHNRLYWYRQTLGQGPEFLTYFQNEAQLEKSRLLSDRFSAERPKGSFSTLEIQRTEQGDSAMYLCASSSGQGTDQPQHFGDGTRLSIL.